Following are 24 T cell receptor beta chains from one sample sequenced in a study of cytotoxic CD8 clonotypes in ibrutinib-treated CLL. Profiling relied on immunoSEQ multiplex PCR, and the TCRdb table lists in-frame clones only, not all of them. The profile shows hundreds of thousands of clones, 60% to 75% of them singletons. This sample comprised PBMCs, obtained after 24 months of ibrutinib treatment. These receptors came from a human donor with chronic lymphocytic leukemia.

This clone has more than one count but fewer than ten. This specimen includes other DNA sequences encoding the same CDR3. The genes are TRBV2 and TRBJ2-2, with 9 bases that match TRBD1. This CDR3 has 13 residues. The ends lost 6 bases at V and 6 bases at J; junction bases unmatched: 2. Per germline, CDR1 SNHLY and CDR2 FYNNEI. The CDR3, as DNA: TGTGCCAGCAGGGGACAGGGAGCCGGGGAGCTGTTTTTT. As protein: CASRGQGAGELFF.

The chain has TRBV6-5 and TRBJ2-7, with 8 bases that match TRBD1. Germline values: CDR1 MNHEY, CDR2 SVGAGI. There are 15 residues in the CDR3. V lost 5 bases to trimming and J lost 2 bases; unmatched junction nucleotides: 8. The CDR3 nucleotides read TGTGCCAGCAGTCCGAGGACAGGGCAAACCTACGAGCAGTACTTC. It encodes CASSPRTGQTYEQYF.

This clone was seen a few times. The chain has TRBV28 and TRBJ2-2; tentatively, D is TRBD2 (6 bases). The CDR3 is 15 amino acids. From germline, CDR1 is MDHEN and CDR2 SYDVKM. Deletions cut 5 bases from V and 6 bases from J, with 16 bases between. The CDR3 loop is CASSRLGLGAGELFF. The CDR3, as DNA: TGTGCCAGCAGTCGACTGGGACTTGGTGCCGGGGAGCTGTTTTTT.

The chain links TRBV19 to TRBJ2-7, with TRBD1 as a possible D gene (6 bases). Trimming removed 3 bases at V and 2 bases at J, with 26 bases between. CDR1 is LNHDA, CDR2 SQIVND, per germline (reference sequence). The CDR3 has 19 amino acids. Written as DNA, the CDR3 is TGTGCCAGTAGTATTAGAGGACTCACAGGGAGCGTTCCCGCCTACGAGCAGTACTTC. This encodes CASSIRGLTGSVPAYEQYF.

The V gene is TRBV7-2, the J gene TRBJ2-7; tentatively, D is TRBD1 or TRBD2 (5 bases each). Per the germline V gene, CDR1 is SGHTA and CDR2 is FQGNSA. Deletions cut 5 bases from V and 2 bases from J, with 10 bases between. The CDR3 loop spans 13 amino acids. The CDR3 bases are TGTGCCAGCAGCGGGACGGCTACCTACGAGCAGTACTTC. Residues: CASSGTATYEQYF.

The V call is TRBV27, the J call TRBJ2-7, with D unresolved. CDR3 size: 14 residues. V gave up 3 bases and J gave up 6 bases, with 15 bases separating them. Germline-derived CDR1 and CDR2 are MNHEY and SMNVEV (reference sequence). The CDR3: CASSLAASLVEQYF. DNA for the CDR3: TGTGCCAGCAGTTTGGCGGCCTCACTGGTCGAGCAGTACTTC.

The CDR3, as DNA: TGTGCCAGCAGCGGCGTTTACTATGAAAAACTGTTTTTT. The encoded protein is CASSGVYYEKLFF. The rearrangement uses TRBV7-9 and TRBJ1-4, with D uncertain. Germline V gene lookup returns CDR1 SEHNR and CDR2 FQNEAQ (reference sequence). Trimming took off 5 bases at V and 6 bases at J, with 10 bases between the two ends. The CDR3 runs to 13 residues.

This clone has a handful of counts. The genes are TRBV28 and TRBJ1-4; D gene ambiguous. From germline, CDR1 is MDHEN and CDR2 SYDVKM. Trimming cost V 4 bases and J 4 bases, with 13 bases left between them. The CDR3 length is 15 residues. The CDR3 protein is CASSSPGSGNEKLFF. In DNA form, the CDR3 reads TGTGCCAGCAGTTCCCCAGGTAGCGGTAATGAAAAACTGTTTTTT.

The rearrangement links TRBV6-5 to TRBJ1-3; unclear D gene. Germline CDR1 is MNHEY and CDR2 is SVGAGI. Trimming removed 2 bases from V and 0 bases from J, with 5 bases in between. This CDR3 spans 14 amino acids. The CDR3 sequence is CASSYRNSGNTIYF. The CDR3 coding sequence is TGTGCCAGCAGTTACCGCAACTCTGGAAACACCATATATTTT.

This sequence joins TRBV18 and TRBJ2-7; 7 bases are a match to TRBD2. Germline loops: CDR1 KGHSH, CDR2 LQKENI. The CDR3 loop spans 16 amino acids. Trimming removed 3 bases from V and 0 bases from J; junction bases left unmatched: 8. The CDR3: CASSPASGGISYEQYF. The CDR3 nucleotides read TGTGCCAGCTCACCTGCTTCCGGGGGGATCTCCTACGAGCAGTACTTC. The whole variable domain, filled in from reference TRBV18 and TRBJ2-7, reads NAGVMQNPRHLVRRRGQEARLRCSPMKGHSHVYWYRQLPEEGLKFMVYLQKENIIDESGMPKERFSAEFPKEGPSILRIQQVVRGDSAAYFCASSPASGGISYEQYFGPGTRLTVT.

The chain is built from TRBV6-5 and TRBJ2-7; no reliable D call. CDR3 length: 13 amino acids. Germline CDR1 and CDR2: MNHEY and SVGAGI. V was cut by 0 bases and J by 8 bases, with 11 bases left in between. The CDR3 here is CASSYSLPSKQYF. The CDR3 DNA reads TGTGCCAGCAGTTACTCCCTGCCGAGCAAGCAGTACTTC.

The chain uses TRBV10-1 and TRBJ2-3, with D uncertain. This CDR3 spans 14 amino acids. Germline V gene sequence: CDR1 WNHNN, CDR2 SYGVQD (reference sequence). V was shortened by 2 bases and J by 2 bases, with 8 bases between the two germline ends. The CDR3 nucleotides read TGCGCCAGCAGTGAGGAGAAGCTCACAGATACGCAGTATTTT. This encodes CASSEEKLTDTQYF.

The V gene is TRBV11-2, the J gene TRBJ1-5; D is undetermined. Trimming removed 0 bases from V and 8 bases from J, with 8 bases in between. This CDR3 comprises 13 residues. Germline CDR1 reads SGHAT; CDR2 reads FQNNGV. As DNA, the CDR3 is TGTGCCAGCAGCTTAGAGGGGAGGAAGCCCCAGCATTTT. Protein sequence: CASSLEGRKPQHF.

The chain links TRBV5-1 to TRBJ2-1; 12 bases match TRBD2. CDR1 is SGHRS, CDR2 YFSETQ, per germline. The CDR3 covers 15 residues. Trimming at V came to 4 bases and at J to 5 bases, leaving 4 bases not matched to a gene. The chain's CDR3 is CASSPRTSGDNEQFF. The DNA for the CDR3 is TGCGCCAGCAGCCCCAGGACTAGCGGGGACAATGAGCAGTTCTTC.

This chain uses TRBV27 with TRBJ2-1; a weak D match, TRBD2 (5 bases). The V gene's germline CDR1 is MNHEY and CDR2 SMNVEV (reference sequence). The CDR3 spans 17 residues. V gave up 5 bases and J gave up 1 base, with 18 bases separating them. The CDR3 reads CASSPEILLGSYNEQFF. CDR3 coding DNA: TGTGCCAGCAGTCCCGAAATCTTACTAGGTTCCTACAATGAGCAGTTCTTC.

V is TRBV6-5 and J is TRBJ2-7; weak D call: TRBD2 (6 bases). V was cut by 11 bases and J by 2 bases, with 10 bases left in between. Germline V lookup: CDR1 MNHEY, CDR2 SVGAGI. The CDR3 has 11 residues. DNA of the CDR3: TGTGCCGGAGGGCCTACCTACGAGCAGTACTTC. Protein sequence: CAGGPTYEQYF.

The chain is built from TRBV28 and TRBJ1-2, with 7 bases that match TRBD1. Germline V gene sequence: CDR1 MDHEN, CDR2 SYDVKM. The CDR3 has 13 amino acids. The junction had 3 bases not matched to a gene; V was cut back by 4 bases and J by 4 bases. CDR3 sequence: CASSYWDSYGYTF. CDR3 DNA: TGTGCCAGCAGTTATTGGGACAGCTATGGCTACACCTTC.

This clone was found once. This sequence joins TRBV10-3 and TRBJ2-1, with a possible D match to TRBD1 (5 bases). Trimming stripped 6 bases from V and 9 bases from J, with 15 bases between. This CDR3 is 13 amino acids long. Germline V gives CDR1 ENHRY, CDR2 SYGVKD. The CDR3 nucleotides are TGTGCCATCAGGGGCGCAGGGCCGAGTGAGCAGTTCTTC. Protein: CAIRGAGPSEQFF.

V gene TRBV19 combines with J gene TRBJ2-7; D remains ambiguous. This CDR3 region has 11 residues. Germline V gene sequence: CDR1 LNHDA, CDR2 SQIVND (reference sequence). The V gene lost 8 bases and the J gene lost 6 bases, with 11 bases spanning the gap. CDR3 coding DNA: TGTGCCAGTGGATCCTCCGTCGAGCAGTACTTC. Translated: CASGSSVEQYF. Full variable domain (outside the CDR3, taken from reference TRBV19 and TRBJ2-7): DGGITQSPKYLFRKEGQNVTLSCEQNLNHDAMYWYRQDPGQGLRLIYYSQIVNDFQKGDIAEGYSVSREKKESFPLTVTSAQKNPTAFYLCASGSSVEQYFGPGTRLTVT.

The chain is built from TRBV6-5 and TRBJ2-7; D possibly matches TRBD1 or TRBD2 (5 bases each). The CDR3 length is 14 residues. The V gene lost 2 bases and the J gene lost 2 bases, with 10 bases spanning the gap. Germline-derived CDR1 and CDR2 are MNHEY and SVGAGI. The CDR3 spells CASSYEGLPYEQYF. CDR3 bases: TGTGCCAGCAGTTACGAGGGGCTACCCTACGAGCAGTACTTC.

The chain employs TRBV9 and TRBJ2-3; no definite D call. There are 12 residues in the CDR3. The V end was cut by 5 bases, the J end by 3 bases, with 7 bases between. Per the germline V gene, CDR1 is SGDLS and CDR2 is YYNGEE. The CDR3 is CASSQSTDTQYF. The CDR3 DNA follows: TGTGCCAGCAGTCAGAGTACAGATACGCAGTATTTT.

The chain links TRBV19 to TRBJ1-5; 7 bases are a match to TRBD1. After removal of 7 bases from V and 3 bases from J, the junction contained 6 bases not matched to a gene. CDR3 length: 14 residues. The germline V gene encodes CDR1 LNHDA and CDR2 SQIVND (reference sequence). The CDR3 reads CASTRDRDNQPQHF. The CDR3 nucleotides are TGTGCCAGTACTCGGGACAGAGACAATCAGCCCCAGCATTTT.

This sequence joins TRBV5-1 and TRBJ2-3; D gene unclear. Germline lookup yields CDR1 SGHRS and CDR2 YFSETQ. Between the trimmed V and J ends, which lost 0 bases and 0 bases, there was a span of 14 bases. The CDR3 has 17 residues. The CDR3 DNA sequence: TGCGCCAGCAGCTTGGCGATCAGTGGGTCTAGCACAGATACGCAGTATTTT. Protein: CASSLAISGSSTDTQYF.

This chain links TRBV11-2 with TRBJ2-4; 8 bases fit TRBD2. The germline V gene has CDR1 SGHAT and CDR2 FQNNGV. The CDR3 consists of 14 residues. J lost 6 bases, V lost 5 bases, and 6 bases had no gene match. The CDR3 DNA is TGTGCCAGCAGCCCCGGGACTAGGTTAAACATTCAGTACTTC. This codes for CASSPGTRLNIQYF.